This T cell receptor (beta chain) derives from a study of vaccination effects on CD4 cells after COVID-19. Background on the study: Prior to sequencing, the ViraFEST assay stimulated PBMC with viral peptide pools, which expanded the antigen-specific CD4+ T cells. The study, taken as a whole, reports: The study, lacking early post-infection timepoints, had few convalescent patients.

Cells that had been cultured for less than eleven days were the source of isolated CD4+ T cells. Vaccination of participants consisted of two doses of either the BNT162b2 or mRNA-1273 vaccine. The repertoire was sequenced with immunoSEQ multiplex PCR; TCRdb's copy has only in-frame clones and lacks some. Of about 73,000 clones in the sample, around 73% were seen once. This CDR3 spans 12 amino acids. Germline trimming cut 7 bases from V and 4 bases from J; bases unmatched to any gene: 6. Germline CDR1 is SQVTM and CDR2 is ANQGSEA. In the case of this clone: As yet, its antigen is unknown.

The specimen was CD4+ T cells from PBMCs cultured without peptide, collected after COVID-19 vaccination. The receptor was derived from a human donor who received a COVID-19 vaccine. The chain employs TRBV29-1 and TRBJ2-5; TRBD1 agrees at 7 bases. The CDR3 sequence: CSATPGGETQYF. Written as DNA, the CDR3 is TGCAGCGCAACACCAGGGGGAGAGACCCAGTACTTC.